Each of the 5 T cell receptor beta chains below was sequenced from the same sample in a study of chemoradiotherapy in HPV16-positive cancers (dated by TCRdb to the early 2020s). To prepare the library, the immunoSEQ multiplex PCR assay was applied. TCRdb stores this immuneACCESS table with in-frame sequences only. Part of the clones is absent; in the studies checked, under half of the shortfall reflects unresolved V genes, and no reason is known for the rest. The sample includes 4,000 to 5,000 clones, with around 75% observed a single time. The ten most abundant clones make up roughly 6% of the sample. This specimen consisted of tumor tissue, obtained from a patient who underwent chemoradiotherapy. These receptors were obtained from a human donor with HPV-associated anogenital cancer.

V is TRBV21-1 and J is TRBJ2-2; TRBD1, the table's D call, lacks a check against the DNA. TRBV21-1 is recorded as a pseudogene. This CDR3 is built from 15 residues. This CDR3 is CASSSQSGITGELFF. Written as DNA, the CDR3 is TGTGCCAGCAGCTCGCAATCAGGGATTACCGGGGAGCTGTTTTTT.

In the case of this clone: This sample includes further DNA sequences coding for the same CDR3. The CDR3 DNA follows: TGTGCCAGCAGCTTAGCGAAGGACAGCACCTACGAGCAGTACTTC. This sequence encodes CASSLAKDSTYEQYF. The J gene is TRBJ2-7, the V gene TRBV7-6, with D perhaps TRBD1 (6 bases). This CDR3 is built from 15 residues. CDR1 and CDR2 (germline): SGHVS, FNYEAQ. The germline V and J ends were trimmed by 0 bases and 2 bases, with 11 bases remaining between them.

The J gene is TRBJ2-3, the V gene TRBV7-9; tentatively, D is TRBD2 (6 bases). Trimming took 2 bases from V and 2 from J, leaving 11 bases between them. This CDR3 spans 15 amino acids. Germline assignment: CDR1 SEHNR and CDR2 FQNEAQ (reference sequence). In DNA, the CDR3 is TGTGCCAGCAGCTTACTCTCGGGGGTCACAGATACGCAGTATTTT. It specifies CASSLLSGVTDTQYF.

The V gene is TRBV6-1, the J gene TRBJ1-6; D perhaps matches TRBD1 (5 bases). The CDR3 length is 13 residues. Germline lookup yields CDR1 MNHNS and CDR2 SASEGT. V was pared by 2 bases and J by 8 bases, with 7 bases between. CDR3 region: CASSEKGHSPLHF. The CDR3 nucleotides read TGTGCCAGCAGTGAAAAGGGACATTCACCCCTCCACTTT.

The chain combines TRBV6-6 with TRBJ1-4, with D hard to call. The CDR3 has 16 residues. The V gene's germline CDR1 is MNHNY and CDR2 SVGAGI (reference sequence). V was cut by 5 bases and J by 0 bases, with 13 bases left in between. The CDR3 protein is CASSPYGRATNEKLFF. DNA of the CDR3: TGTGCCAGCAGTCCGTATGGACGAGCAACTAATGAAAAACTGTTTTTT.